The source of this T cell receptor beta chain is a study of cytomegalovirus exposure and HLA in healthy donors (dated by TCRdb to 2015 to 2018). General notes on the study: An earlier analysis of some 550 of the donors reported 250 to 300 Gb of sequence data and around 120 million unique TCR beta sequences from some 180 million T cells. To predict cytomegalovirus infection status, the study brought together high-throughput TCR immunosequencing, statistical association of individual TCRs with disease status, and machine learning. In the later analysis, no new phenotypic data were used to find candidate immune exposures; instead, reliance was placed on TCR beta sequences and their occurrence across donors. Along with the roughly 670-subject first cohort, a separate validation cohort of around 110 different subjects was used. Of the roughly 400 genotyped donors, more than 75% were placed in the genetic ancestry cluster associated with self-reported Caucasian donors. All discovery cohort repertoires had been generated using a single sequencing platform. The study used immunosequencing to profile the T cell repertoires of 600 to 850 subjects and linked those repertoires to cytomegalovirus serostatus. Roughly five DR-DQ haplotypes were handled as single units for association and clustering because linkage in the cohort was strong. The aim of the study was to test whether cataloging public T cell receptors could identify signatures of past pathogen exposure. Typing coverage varied by locus: about 620-630 donors for A, B, C, DRB1 and DQB1; roughly 510 for DQA1; around 570 for DPA1; more than 450 for DPB1. Roughly 310 gigabases of sequencing data and approximately 85 million unique TCR sequences were included in an early release covering about 620 HLA-typed donors. Both class I and class II loci were covered by HLA typing, at four-digit resolution. To study patterns of TCR occurrence, a later analysis re-analyzed previously published TCR beta repertoires from 650 to 750 donors and added high-resolution HLA genotyping. An earlier analysis of several hundred of the donors used high-throughput TCR beta sequencing to judge whether each TCR beta V gene segment behaved as functional or pseudogenic. Across about 370 genotyped donors of the cohort, an average of roughly 200,000 unique TCR beta nucleotide sequences per donor were sequenced, and roughly a sixth of those sequences were non-productive. A later genetic analysis took genome-wide SNP genotypes for about 55% of the 666 donors and used that subset as a discovery cohort. Alongside the repertoire data, information on donor age, sex, ethnicity and CMV serostatus was compiled.

For this chain, trimming is 4 bases at the V end and 2 bases at the J end, and the number of junction bases without a gene match is 10. CDR1 SQVTM and CDR2 ANQGSEA were looked up in the germline V gene. The CDR3 spans 16 residues, from the cysteine through the phenylalanine. Of all the DNA, just the CDR3 is kept, 48 bases in frame from base 1. Points on this clone: The antigen this receptor binds is unknown.

The paper as a whole reports these results and caveats: Some IMGT-functional V segments, including TRBV6-2 and TRBV6-3, could not be distinguished by the 87-base-pair reads and were therefore excluded. Assigning TCR associations to individual alleles was difficult when HLA alleles, especially DR and DQ, strongly co-occurred. Roughly uniform sequencing depth across donors was assumed in presence/absence analyses, although this assumption may not hold. A further reported finding was that TCR beta sequences accurately predicted the HLA-A and HLA-B alleles for most subjects in the first cohort. A cluster of highly shared sequence variants was judged likely to be a technical artifact of the sequencing pipeline. Because counts were too low, roughly 16 rarely observed V segments, including chromosome 9 orphons, were left out of the earlier analysis of a few hundred of the donors. Compared with equally common non-associated chains, HLA-associated TCR beta chains in a later analysis were more clonally expanded and had lower generation probabilities. An association between a missense DCLRE1C variant and V-gene and J-gene trimming of TCR beta chains was found in a later genetic analysis and replicated in an independent cohort. This cohort had only TCR beta chains sequenced, and the lack of alpha or paired-chain data limited which features could be detected. According to a later genetic analysis, donors in an Asian-associated ancestry cluster had fewer N-insertions in productive TCRs than the approximately 630-donor mean. Linkage disequilibrium might explain the correlated functional status among segregating V segments, but an unknown experimental factor could not be excluded. Most TCR sequences were seen in very few donors, while some public TCRs were found in many individuals. The only immune exposure information available for the cohort was CMV serostatus. According to a later analysis, most CMV-associated TCR beta chains appeared to be HLA-restricted, and the HLA associations seemed to be driven largely by CMV exposure. In a later analysis, the rate of TCR association differed among HLA loci, with DRB1 alleles having the most associated TCRs and HLA-C alleles having the fewest. Because some donors lacked HLA typing at each locus, the association tests relied only on the typed subset. In an earlier analysis of about 550 of the donors, most TCR beta V segments were observed in productive rearrangements about 87% or about 30% of the time, broadly matching IMGT annotations. According to the authors, the approach could potentially be generalized to other disease states and immunological phenotypes. Three of the identified cytomegalovirus-associated TCR beta chains were confirmed in vitro to be specific for cytomegalovirus antigens. The classifier was reported to diagnose cytomegalovirus status with high specificity and sensitivity in both the original and validation cohorts. In the study, around 160 TCR beta chains were listed as associated with cytomegalovirus. Specific HLA alleles were associated with 18,000 or so TCR beta sequences at a false discovery rate of 0.05 in a later analysis. In a later analysis, several top co-occurrence clusters were reported to appear linked to parvovirus B19, influenza, CMV and Epstein-Barr virus.

The library was produced with the immunoSEQ multiplex PCR assay. A mixture of 60 forward primers for TCR Vbeta segments and 13 reverse primers for TCR Jbeta segments was used in the multiplex PCR. A multiplex PCR assay on genomic DNA amplified the CDR3 region of rearranged TCR beta genes. Amplified TCR beta libraries were sequenced as 87-base-pair reads on the Illumina HiSeq System. Turning to the authors' computational methods: In a later analysis, tens of millions of unique TCR beta chains were counted across the 500 to 850 repertoires, and about 9.9 million of these chains were shared by at least two donors. To remove PCR and sequencing errors, raw reads were error-corrected and collapsed into unique sequences using a nearest-neighbor algorithm that merged closely related sequences. V, D and J gene segments were assigned by aligning CDR3 sequences to IMGT reference sequences. Each retained sequence needed at least a six-nucleotide match to both a V gene segment and a J gene segment. A rearrangement was called productive if the CDR3 had no stop codons and remained in frame with V and J, and every other rearrangement was called non-productive. CDR3 was defined according to IMGT convention as the region running from the second conserved V-encoded cysteine to the conserved J-encoded phenylalanine. Sequences without an unambiguous match to a single V gene segment were excluded from the earlier analysis of about 630 of the donors. An earlier analysis of a few hundred of the donors classified V segments as functional when productive rearrangements were above 56.7% and as segregating when the standard deviation between donors was above 5%. A statistical classification framework was built to diagnose cytomegalovirus status from the catalog of TCR beta chain sequences. V and J gene assignment, in a later analysis, came from comparing TCR nucleotide sequences with IMGT/GENE-DB human TR gene sequences. Using the TCRdist pipeline, a later analysis assigned CDR3 sequences along with most-parsimonious VDJ recombination scenarios. In a later analysis, each TCR beta chain was defined by its CDR3 amino acid sequence together with its V-gene family, and reads without a unique V-gene family were excluded. In a later analysis, 550 to 650 highly shared, low-generation-probability nucleotide sequences were removed to address suspected cross-contamination and a sequencing artifact. A later analysis calculated a clonal expansion index for each public chain from normalized within-repertoire ranks of inferred template counts. In a later analysis, generation probabilities were computed using a VDJ recombination model fitted to out-of-frame rearrangements, and the results were checked against IGoR. In a later analysis, TCR-TCR, TCR-HLA and TCR-CMV co-occurrence was scored with hypergeometric tests, and a repertoire-size bias correction was applied to TCR pairs. A later analysis estimated false discovery rates by permuting HLA or CMV assignments 20 times. In a later analysis, co-occurring TCRs were grouped with DBSCAN, and TCRdist sequence similarity was added when clustering was performed within HLA-allele-positive subsets. For co-occurrence clustering, repertoires with fewer than 30,000 or more than 120,000 public chains were excluded, along with a handful of repertoires with anomalous nucleotide sharing. This immuneACCESS table, as held by TCRdb, lists in-frame sequences with V and J called but not all clones. Of the missing ones, under half trace to an unresolved V gene in checked studies; the others have no known cause. V, J and clone size reflect that table, while D and trimming were determined from the DNA. The sample table holds 140,000 or so clones. The top ten clones comprise more than 0.8% of the sample.

In total, just over 650 healthy bone marrow donors made up the cohort. At the time of sampling, all cohort members were nominally healthy, though unrecorded immune exposures were likely present. The donor tested CMV seronegative and was one of the 352 seronegative cohort members. Each donor provided a peripheral blood sample, and peripheral blood mononuclear cells were used for TCR beta sequencing. The Qiagen DNeasy Blood Extraction Kit was used to extract genomic DNA from the blood cell samples. This receptor was obtained from a male donor in good health and CMV-seronegative. The rearrangement combines TRBV29-1 with TRBJ2-3; 9 central nucleotides agree with TRBD1. Sequenced material: PBMCs. The CDR3 protein: CSVAAWTGAPTDTQYF. The sequence in DNA is TGCAGCGTTGCTGCCTGGACAGGGGCCCCCACAGATACGCAGTATTTT.